The T cell receptor (beta chain) described here comes from a study of beta chain features in type 1 diabetes. Findings of the study overall: VDJ junctions from patients with type 1 diabetes contained fewer insertions and more deletions.

Investigators reverse transcribed all isolated RNA, so they sequenced expressed TCRB transcripts. This table comes from immunoSEQ multiplex PCR, and its TCRdb copy is limited to in-frame clones, with some not included. The top ten hold 0.093% of the sample, which has about 620,000 clones, about a sixth seen once. Notes on this clone: Its cognate antigen is unknown.

This CDR3 comprises 15 residues. V shed 4 bases, J shed 0 bases, and the junction held 6 bases outside the gene matches. Germline V lookup: CDR1 SGDLS, CDR2 YYNGEE. Sequenced sample: naive CD4+ T cells from blood. This TCR was sampled from a young man in good health. This chain links TRBV9 with TRBJ2-7, with 8 bases fitting TRBD2. In DNA form, the CDR3 reads TGTGCCAGCAGCCCGGGGGGGCGTATCTCCTACGAGCAGTACTTC. It is translated as CASSPGGRISYEQYF.